This T cell receptor beta chain was found in a study of blood T cell repertoires in COVID-19. As handled by the study authors: Amplification from reference gene primers served as the basis for estimated nucleated cell counts. Assay: immunoSEQ multiplex PCR; the TCRdb copy retains only in-frame clones and omits some. The DNA gave D and trimming, while V, J and clone size come from that table. The data contain about 42,000 clones, roughly 93% of them singletons. Germline-derived CDR1 and CDR2 are SQVTM and ANQGSEA. CDR3 length equals 15 residues. V lost 6 bases, J lost 5 bases, and 11 bases stayed unmatched.

This clonotype was obtained from a man aged 50 to 59 with active COVID-19. What was sequenced was peripheral blood. The J gene is TRBJ1-1, the V gene TRBV29-1, with TRBD1 matching 11 bases. The CDR3 DNA reads TGCAGCGTCCAGGACAGGGGGCTTTGGAGTACTGAAGCTTTCTTT. This gives the protein CSVQDRGLWSTEAFF.